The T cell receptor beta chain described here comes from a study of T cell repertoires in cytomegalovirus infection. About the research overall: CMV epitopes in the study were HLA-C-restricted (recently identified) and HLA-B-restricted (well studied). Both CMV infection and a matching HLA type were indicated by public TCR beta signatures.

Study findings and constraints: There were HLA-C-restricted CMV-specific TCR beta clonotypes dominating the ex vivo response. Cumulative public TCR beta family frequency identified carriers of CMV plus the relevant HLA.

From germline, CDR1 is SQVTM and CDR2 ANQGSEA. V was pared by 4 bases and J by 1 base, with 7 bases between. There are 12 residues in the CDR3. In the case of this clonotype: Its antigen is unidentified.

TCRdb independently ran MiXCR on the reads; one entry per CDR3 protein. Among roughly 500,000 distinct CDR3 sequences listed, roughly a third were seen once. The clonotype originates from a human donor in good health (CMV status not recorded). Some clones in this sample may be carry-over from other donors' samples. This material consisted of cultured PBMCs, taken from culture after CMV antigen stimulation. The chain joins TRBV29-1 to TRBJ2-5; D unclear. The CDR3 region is CSVAAVQETQYF. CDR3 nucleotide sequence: TGCAGCGTTGCCGCAGTCCAAGAGACCCAGTACTTC. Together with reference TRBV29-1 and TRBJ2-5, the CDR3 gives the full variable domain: SAVISQKPSRDICQRGTSLTIQCQVDSQVTMMFWYRQQPGQSLTLIATANQGSEATYESGFVIDKFPISRPNLTFSTLTVSNMSPEDSSIYLCSVAAVQETQYFGPGTRLLVL.